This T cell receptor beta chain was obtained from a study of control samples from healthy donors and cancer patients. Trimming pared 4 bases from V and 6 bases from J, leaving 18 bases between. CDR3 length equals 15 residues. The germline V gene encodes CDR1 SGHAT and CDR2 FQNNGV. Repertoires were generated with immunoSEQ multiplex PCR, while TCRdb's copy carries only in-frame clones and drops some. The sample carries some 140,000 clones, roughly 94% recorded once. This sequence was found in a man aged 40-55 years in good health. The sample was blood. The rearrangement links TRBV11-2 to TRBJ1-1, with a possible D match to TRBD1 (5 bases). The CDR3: CASSYHGGRGAEAFF. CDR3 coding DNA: TGTGCCAGCAGCTATCACGGCGGGCGGGGGGCTGAAGCTTTCTTT. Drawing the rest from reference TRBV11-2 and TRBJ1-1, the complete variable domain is EAGVAQSPRYKIIEKRQSVAFWCNPISGHATLYWYQQILGQGPKLLIQFQNNGVVDDSQLPKDRFSAERLKGVDSTLKIQPAKLEDSAVYLCASSYHGGRGAEAFFGQGTRLTVV.